Shown below are 6 T cell receptor beta chains from a single sample sequenced in a study of control samples from healthy donors and cancer patients (dated by TCRdb to 2018 to 2021). Libraries were made using the immunoSEQ multiplex PCR assay. TCRdb carries this immuneACCESS record with in-frame sequences only. Its versions omit some clonotypes, under half of them owing to an unresolved V gene in the studies checked, with the rest unexplained. Within this sample are about 150,000 clones, with just over 85% of them counted one time only. The top ten constitute approximately 1.8% of the sample. Source material: blood. The receptor set was obtained from a man between 18 and 35 years old in good health.

This chain uses TRBV7-9 with TRBJ2-5; tentative D call: TRBD2 (5 bases). Trimming removed 5 bases at V and 7 bases at J, with 17 bases between. This CDR3 region has 14 residues. The germline V gene encodes CDR1 SEHNR and CDR2 FQNEAQ (reference sequence). The chain's CDR3 is CASSKSLGVGTQYF. In DNA form, the CDR3 reads TGTGCCAGCAGCAAGTCCCTCGGGGTGGGGACCCAGTACTTC.

As DNA, the CDR3 is TGTGCCAGCAGCTTAACTGGGACGGGCTCTAATTCACCCCTCCACTTT. As protein: CASSLTGTGSNSPLHF. The chain is built from TRBV9 and TRBJ1-6; D might be TRBD1 (5 bases). Trimming took 4 bases from V and 6 from J, leaving 17 bases between them. The CDR3 contains 16 residues. Germline V gives CDR1 SGDLS, CDR2 YYNGEE.

V usage is TRBV14 and J usage is TRBJ2-3; TRBD2 agrees at 11 bases. The CDR3 covers 15 residues. Losses at the gene ends were 4 bases for V and 4 bases for J; bases not matched to a gene: 4. Germline V CDR1 and CDR2: SGHDN, FVKESK. The CDR3 bases are TGTGCCAGCAGCCGACTAGCGGGGACTCCAGATACGCAGTATTTT. It translates to CASSRLAGTPDTQYF.

This chain connects TRBV30 to TRBJ2-7, with TRBD2 matching over 12 bases. Trimming removed 0 bases from V and 7 bases from J; junction bases left unmatched: 10. This CDR3 comprises 16 residues. Per germline, CDR1 GTSNPN and CDR2 SVGIG (reference sequence). As DNA, the CDR3 is TGTGCCTGGAGTGTACGGCTAGCGGGGGGGCTTGGAGAGCAGTACTTC. This translates into CAWSVRLAGGLGEQYF.

The CDR3 region is CASSPRDAGANVLTF. The CDR3 DNA sequence: TGTGCCAGCAGCCCAAGGGACGCGGGGGCCAACGTCCTGACTTTC. The rearrangement uses TRBV28 and TRBJ2-6; D may correspond to TRBD1 or TRBD2 (5 bases each). The CDR3 consists of 15 residues. V was shortened by 6 bases and J by 4 bases, with 13 bases between the two germline ends. The germline V gene has CDR1 MDHEN and CDR2 SYDVKM.

This clone appeared once. This chain connects TRBV7-2 to TRBJ1-5; D unresolved. CDR3 length: 14 amino acids. CDR1 is SGHTA and CDR2 is FQGNSA in the germline V gene. V was clipped by 1 base and J by 2 bases, with 6 bases between them. CDR3 nucleotide sequence: TGTGCCAGCAGCTTAGGTTGGGGCAATCAGCCCCAGCATTTT. This sequence encodes CASSLGWGNQPQHF.